These 27 T cell receptor beta chains originate from one sample sequenced in a study of T-cell memory formation after mild COVID-19. TCRdb reprocessed the 5' RACE reads via MiXCR and lists one record per CDR3 protein. Of approximately 260,000 distinct CDR3 sequences listed, over 15% are singletons. Specimen: PBMCs or a T cell subset sorted from them (not recorded which). All receptors come from a man between 18 and 35 years old who had mild COVID-19 (a few samples of this study predate the infection). Cell type and time point are not known.

This clonotype was seen ten or more times. The CDR3 region is CSAPQFGTVGETQYF. DNA of the CDR3: TGCAGTGCGCCGCAATTCGGGACAGTAGGGGAGACCCAGTACTTC. This rearrangement joins TRBV20-1 to TRBJ2-5; 7 bases agree with TRBD1. CDR1 and CDR2 from the germline V gene are DFQATT and SNEGSKA (reference sequence). With V trimmed by 6 bases and J by 5 bases, 15 bases remained unmatched. The CDR3 is 15 residues long.

This chain links TRBV6-5 with TRBJ2-1, with D possibly TRBD1 on 6 matching bases. V shed 2 bases and J shed 4 bases, with 12 bases lying between them. Germline V lookup: CDR1 MNHEY, CDR2 SVGAGI. CDR3 length: 15 amino acids. CDR3 residues: CASSYGRGAYNEQFF. In DNA form, the CDR3 reads TGTGCCAGCAGTTACGGCAGGGGCGCGTACAATGAGCAGTTCTTC.

This clonotype was counted a few times. The chain has TRBV7-9 and TRBJ1-5, with unresolved D. Trimming pared 5 bases from V and 5 bases from J, leaving 7 bases between. The CDR3 is made up of 12 amino acids. From germline, CDR1 is SEHNR and CDR2 FQNEAQ (reference sequence). The CDR3 loop is CASSRSDQPQHF. The CDR3 DNA reads TGTGCCAGCAGCCGGTCTGATCAGCCCCAGCATTTT.

This clonotype was detected a few times. The rearrangement uses TRBV12-3 or TRBV12-4 and TRBJ2-7; 9 nucleotides match TRBD2. V lost 6 bases and J lost 9; bases outside the gene matches: 12. The CDR3 has 14 amino acids. The CDR3 sequence is CASSHSGGPRGQYF. The CDR3 region has the DNA TGTGCCAGCAGCCATAGCGGGGGCCCAAGGGGGCAGTACTTC.

This clonotype was detected only a few times. V and J are TRBV7-3 and TRBJ2-3, with 8 bases lining up with TRBD2. With 5 bases clipped from V and 3 bases from J, the junction kept 7 bases outside the gene matches. Germline CDR1 and CDR2: SGHTA and FQGTGA. The CDR3 runs to 15 residues. CDR3 DNA: TGTGCCAGCAGCCATAGCGGGGTGGGGACAGATACGCAGTATTTT. Translated: CASSHSGVGTDTQYF.

This clonotype has a count of ten or more. The chain links TRBV3-1 to TRBJ1-2; TRBD1 is a possible D gene (5 bases). This CDR3 has 15 amino acids. V shed 4 bases and J shed 4 bases, with 16 bases lying between them. The V gene's germline CDR1 is LGHDT and CDR2 YNNKEL (reference sequence). CDR3 protein: CASSLGDGYFYGYTF. CDR3 coding DNA: TGTGCCAGCAGCCTTGGGGACGGCTACTTCTATGGCTACACCTTC.

The chain carries TRBV6-2 or TRBV6-3 and TRBJ2-7; perhaps TRBD1 as D (6 bases). The CDR3 runs 13 residues. The ends were cut back, 7 bases at V and 1 base at J, with 11 bases in the middle. The germline V gene encodes CDR1 MNHEY and CDR2 SVGEGT. The CDR3 sequence: CASTVGQSYEQYF. The CDR3, as DNA: TGTGCCAGCACAGTCGGACAGTCCTACGAGCAGTACTTC.

The sample holds a few counts of this clonotype. This chain joins TRBV11-2 and TRBJ1-1; D remains unclear. Germline values: CDR1 SGHAT, CDR2 FQNNGV. This CDR3 has 13 amino acids. Trimming left V 4 bases short and J 1 base short, with 7 bases between. In DNA form, the CDR3 reads TGTGCCAGCAGCTCCCCGAGGAACACTGAAGCTTTCTTT. Protein: CASSSPRNTEAFF.

There are many counts of this clonotype. This chain links TRBV7-9 with TRBJ1-1; TRBD1 aligns across 9 bases. This CDR3 comprises 15 residues. The germline gives CDR1 SEHNR, CDR2 FQNEAQ (reference sequence). Trimming at V came to 4 bases and at J to 3 bases, leaving 6 bases not matched to a gene. The CDR3 nucleotides are TGTGCCAGCAGCTACGGACAGGGGCAGGACACTGAAGCTTTCTTT. It specifies CASSYGQGQDTEAFF.

This clonotype was seen more than once but under ten times. The chain joins TRBV7-3 to TRBJ2-3; D is uncertain. Trimming took off 8 bases at V and 1 base at J, with 13 bases between the two ends. CDR1 SGHTA and CDR2 FQGTGA come from the germline V gene. CDR3 length equals 14 residues. CDR3 sequence: CASSGPLGTDTQYF. The DNA for the CDR3 is TGTGCCAGCTCCGGGCCCCTAGGCACAGATACGCAGTATTTT.

This clonotype occurred a few times. This chain joins TRBV9 and TRBJ2-3; 8 bases match TRBD2. The germline gives CDR1 SGDLS, CDR2 YYNGEE. Trimming at V came to 3 bases and at J to 4 bases, leaving 10 bases not matched to a gene. The CDR3 covers 16 residues. The CDR3 sequence is CASSATAGGPADTQYF. For the CDR3, the DNA is TGTGCCAGCAGCGCGACCGCGGGGGGCCCGGCAGATACGCAGTATTTT. Using reference TRBV9 and TRBJ2-3 for the parts outside the CDR3, the full variable domain is DSGVTQTPKHLITATGQRVTLRCSPRSGDLSVYWYQQSLDQGLQFLIQYYNGEERAKGNILERFSAQQFPDLHSELNLSSLELGDSALYFCASSATAGGPADTQYFGPGTRLTVL.

The rearrangement links TRBV20-1 to TRBJ1-4; TRBD1 matches 8 bases. The CDR3 length is 16 residues. V was pared by 0 bases and J by 6 bases, with 9 bases of the junction left unmatched. Germline V gene lookup returns CDR1 DFQATT and CDR2 SNEGSKA (reference sequence). The chain's CDR3 is CSARDPGAGGHEKLFF. In nucleotides, the CDR3 is TGCAGTGCTAGAGATCCTGGGGCAGGGGGCCATGAAAAACTGTTTTTT.

This clonotype turned up a few times. CDR3 sequence (DNA): TGTGCCAGTCACGAGGGCAGGGGGCGCAGCTCCTACGAGCAGTACGTC. This translates into CASHEGRGRSSYEQYV. The chain links TRBV28 to TRBJ2-7; 8 nucleotides agree with TRBD1. CDR3 size: 16 residues. With V trimmed by 9 bases and J by 0 bases, 13 bases remained unmatched. Germline V lookup: CDR1 MDHEN, CDR2 SYDVKM.

The chain uses TRBV3-1 and TRBJ2-2, with D possibly matching TRBD2 (5 bases). V was trimmed by 5 bases and J by 8 bases, leaving 9 bases between them. The CDR3 contains 12 residues. The germline CDR1 and CDR2 sequences are LGHDT and YNNKEL (reference sequence). CDR3 sequence (DNA): TGTGCCAGCAGCTTGCAGCGGGGGGAGCTGTTTTTT. Amino acid sequence: CASSLQRGELFF.

The V gene is TRBV28, the J gene TRBJ2-3; either TRBD1 or TRBD2 may fit D (5 bases each). Trimming took 2 bases from V and 2 from J, leaving 11 bases between them. The CDR3 extends over 15 amino acids. Per the germline V gene, CDR1 is MDHEN and CDR2 is SYDVKM. Written as DNA, the CDR3 is TGTGCCAGCAGTTTACGGGACGCCTACACAGATACGCAGTATTTT. Protein: CASSLRDAYTDTQYF.

This clonotype turned up a few times. The chain links TRBV4-2 to TRBJ2-5; D gene unclear. The CDR3 runs to 14 residues. With 0 bases removed from V and 1 base from J, the gap between germline ends came to 6 bases. The germline gives CDR1 LGHNA, CDR2 YNFKEQ. CDR3 protein: CASSQDDGQETQYF. In DNA form, the CDR3 reads TGTGCCAGCAGCCAAGACGACGGCCAAGAGACCCAGTACTTC.

A few counts support this clonotype. This chain joins TRBV7-2 and TRBJ1-6; 9 bases align to TRBD1. V gave up 6 bases and J gave up 9 bases; unmatched junction bases: 6. The CDR3 consists of 14 residues. Germline assignment: CDR1 SGHTA and CDR2 FQGNSA. CDR3 sequence: CASRPTGGFSPLHF. The DNA for the CDR3 is TGTGCCAGCAGACCGACAGGGGGGTTTTCACCCCTCCACTTT.

This clonotype was detected many times. V gene TRBV9 combines with J gene TRBJ1-2; no clear D gene. Per the germline V gene, CDR1 is SGDLS and CDR2 is YYNGEE. V was pared by 0 bases and J by 4 bases, with 10 bases between. The CDR3 has 14 residues. The CDR3 DNA is TGTGCCAGCAGCGTAGCTACGGGAATCTATGGCTACACCTTC. Amino acid sequence: CASSVATGIYGYTF.

This clonotype was counted between two and nine times. The chain couples TRBV7-2 to TRBJ1-1; TRBD1 matches at 7 bases. The CDR3 sequence is 15 residues long. V lost 5 bases to trimming and J lost 5 bases; unmatched junction nucleotides: 11. The germline V gene encodes CDR1 SGHTA and CDR2 FQGNSA. The CDR3 reads CASSPRQGRETEAFF. CDR3 in DNA: TGTGCCAGCAGCCCTAGACAGGGAAGGGAAACTGAAGCTTTCTTT.

The chain is built from TRBV7-9 and TRBJ1-6; 7 bases fit TRBD1. V trimming: 3 bases; J trimming: 8 bases; junction bases outside the gene matches: 4. The CDR3 runs 14 residues. In germline, CDR1 is SEHNR, CDR2 FQNEAQ (reference sequence). The CDR3 region is CASSFDRVDSPLHF. CDR3 DNA sequence: TGTGCCAGCAGCTTCGACAGGGTTGATTCACCCCTCCACTTT.

This clonotype occurred a few times. The chain is built from TRBV9 and TRBJ2-1, with 8 bases matching TRBD2. The length of the CDR3 is 17 residues. Germline V lookup: CDR1 SGDLS, CDR2 YYNGEE. V shed 4 bases and J 4 bases; nucleotides not matched to a gene: 13. Here the CDR3 DNA reads TGTGCCAGCAGCCCTGGGGCGGCTAGCGGGTCTTACAATGAGCAGTTCTTC. The encoded protein is CASSPGAASGSYNEQFF.

This chain connects TRBV5-1 to TRBJ2-3; tentatively, D is TRBD2 (5 bases). Trimming stripped 6 bases from V and 4 bases from J, with 15 bases between. In germline, CDR1 is SGHRS, CDR2 YFSETQ. The CDR3 totals 14 residues. CDR3 in amino acids: CASTPLAGSDTQYF. In DNA form, the CDR3 reads TGCGCCAGCACGCCGCTAGCCGGTTCAGATACGCAGTATTTT.

This clonotype appeared a few times. The rearrangement links TRBV29-1 to TRBJ1-1; D ambiguous. Looked up from germline, CDR1 is SQVTM and CDR2 is ANQGSEA. The V gene lost 0 bases and the J gene lost 6 bases, with 8 bases spanning the gap. The CDR3 length is 12 residues. CDR3: CSVEDIGAEAFF. Written as DNA, the CDR3 is TGCAGCGTTGAAGATATCGGGGCTGAAGCTTTCTTT. Together with reference TRBV29-1 and TRBJ1-1, the CDR3 gives the full variable domain: SAVISQKPSRDICQRGTSLTIQCQVDSQVTMMFWYRQQPGQSLTLIATANQGSEATYESGFVIDKFPISRPNLTFSTLTVSNMSPEDSSIYLCSVEDIGAEAFFGQGTRLTVV.

V and J are TRBV7-9 and TRBJ1-2; D is undetermined. CDR3 length: 16 amino acids. V was pared by 1 base and J by 2 bases, with 14 bases between. Germline CDR1 reads SEHNR; CDR2 reads FQNEAQ (reference sequence). The CDR3 DNA is TGTGCCAGCAGCTTAGGGTCTCCGATGACCAACTATGGCTACACCTTC. Translated: CASSLGSPMTNYGYTF.

Details on this clonotype: The germline gene is not matched at one end of the junction; a read error may be the cause. This chain connects TRBV4-3 to TRBJ1-2, with D maybe TRBD1 (5 bases). CDR1 and CDR2 (germline): LGHNA, YSLEER. The CDR3 sequence is 11 residues long. CDR3 loop: CASSQGGGLNF. CDR3 coding DNA: TGCGCCAGCAGCCAAGGGGGGGGACTGAACTTC.

The chain links TRBV6-1 to TRBJ1-3; D may be TRBD1 (5 bases). This CDR3 contains 15 residues. Germline-derived CDR1 and CDR2 are MNHNS and SASEGT. Between the trimmed V and J ends, which lost 4 bases and 4 bases, there was a span of 14 bases. CDR3 sequence: CASSVRQGFGNTIYF. CDR3 coding DNA: TGTGCCAGCAGTGTACGGCAGGGCTTCGGAAACACCATATATTTT.

This clonotype has only a few counts. This chain links TRBV4-2 with TRBJ2-2; 7 positions agree with TRBD1. This CDR3 has 14 amino acids. After removal of 4 bases from V and 5 bases from J, the junction contained 4 bases not matched to a gene. Looked up from germline, CDR1 is LGHNA and CDR2 is YNFKEQ. This CDR3 is CASSPRQGTGELFF. The CDR3 DNA follows: TGTGCCAGCAGCCCCAGACAGGGAACCGGGGAGCTGTTTTTT.